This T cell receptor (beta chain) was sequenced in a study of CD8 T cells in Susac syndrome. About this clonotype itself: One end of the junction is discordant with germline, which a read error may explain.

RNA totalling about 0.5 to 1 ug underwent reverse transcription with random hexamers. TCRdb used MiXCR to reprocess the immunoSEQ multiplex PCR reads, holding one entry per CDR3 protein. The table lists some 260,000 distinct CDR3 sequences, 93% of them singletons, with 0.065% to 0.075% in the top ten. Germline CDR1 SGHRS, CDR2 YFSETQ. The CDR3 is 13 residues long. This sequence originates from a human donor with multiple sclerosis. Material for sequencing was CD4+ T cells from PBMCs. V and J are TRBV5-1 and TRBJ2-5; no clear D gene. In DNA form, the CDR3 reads TGTGCCAGCAGTTTGAGACTTCAAGAGACCCAGTACTTC. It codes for CASSLRLQETQYF.